The source of this TCR beta chain is a study of T cells expressing NK-cell markers. About this clonotype: As yet, its antigen is unknown.

From the 5' RACE reads, TCRdb lists one entry per CDR3 protein and no DNA. Its table records over 350,000 distinct CDR3 sequences. Study-wide results and limits: Dominant NKG2C+ clonotypes were found to form about 1.0-7.0% of CD8+ T cells in more than five donors.

The CDR3 runs 14 residues. Germline assignment: CDR1 SGHRS and CDR2 YFSETQ. V usage is TRBV5-1 and J usage is TRBJ2-7. The origin of this receptor is a woman aged 45 to 65 in good health. The specimen was blood T cells: a sorted CD56 or NKG2C T cell subset, CD4+ or CD8+ T cells, or bulk PBMC T cells (not recorded which). This CDR3 is CASSSGRLQYEQYF.